This TCR beta chain was recovered during a study of T-cell reconstitution after alpha-beta-depleted transplantation in children. Whole-study findings and limits: The study traced high day-60 TCRbeta diversity in some patients to surviving recipient T cells and thymic progenitors. The study reportedly traced alpha-beta T cells about two months after transplant to several hundred expanded graft clones.

The CDR3 runs to 16 residues. The V and J ends lost 4 bases and 4 bases, in that order; junction bases with no gene match: 9. This clonotype was picked up a small number of times. Its specificity is not known. Preparation of the TCRbeta library involved a method that used unique molecular identifiers. TCRdb redid the calling of the PCR reads with MiXCR, one entry per CDR3 protein. The sample yields approximately 79,000 distinct CDR3 sequences, 15% to 20% seen once. The chain has TRBV12-3 or TRBV12-4 and TRBJ2-1; 8 nucleotides align to TRBD2. The input for sequencing was PBMCs, mostly from graft donor cells, taken 360 days after TCRalphabeta/CD19-depleted stem cell transplant. The source of this sequence is a male patient aged 2 to 9 who had a stem cell transplant for acute lymphoblastic leukemia, so the T cells may come from the graft donor. For the CDR3, the DNA is TGTGCCAGCAGTTCACCAGCGGGAGTGGGGTACAATGAGCAGTTCTTC. Translation gives CASSSPAGVGYNEQFF.